What follows are 14 T cell receptor beta chains derived from one specimen sequenced in a study of blood T cells in healthy people across ages. Then a second PCR, running about 7 to 11 cycles, was carried out with a sample-barcoded 5' primer and a J-beta primer mix. Via MiXCR, TCRdb re-called the 5' RACE reads, giving one row per CDR3 protein. This sample carries about 970,000 distinct CDR3 sequences, roughly 51% of them seen once, and the ten largest clones take 20% to 25%. The sample comprised blood. Every receptor here comes from a woman aged 55-70 years in good health.

The rearrangement uses TRBV7-2 and TRBJ2-1, with TRBD2 as a possible D gene (5 bases). CDR1 is SGHTA, CDR2 FQGNSA, per germline. This CDR3 spans 17 amino acids. Trimming cost V 5 bases and J 7 bases, with 24 bases left between them. CDR3 protein: CASSRLGYGDVWNEQFF. The CDR3 DNA is TGTGCCAGCAGCCGCCTAGGATACGGGGATGTTTGGAATGAGCAGTTCTTC.

This clonotype turned up a few times. The CDR3 DNA reads as TGTGCCACCAGTGATCTAGCGCGACCGAACAATGAGCAGTTCTTC. Its translation is CATSDLARPNNEQFF. The rearrangement joins TRBV24-1 to TRBJ2-1; TRBD2 is a possible D gene (6 bases). V was clipped by 3 bases and J by 5 bases, with 13 bases between them. Germline loops: CDR1 KGHDR, CDR2 SFDVKD. This CDR3 is 15 amino acids long.

The chain couples TRBV2 to TRBJ2-6; the D call may be TRBD1 or TRBD2 (5 bases each). Germline loops: CDR1 SNHLY, CDR2 FYNNEI. There are 18 residues in the CDR3. Between the trimmed V and J ends, which lost 2 bases and 0 bases, there was a span of 14 bases. The CDR3 loop reads CASSEFSGPSSGANVLTF. The CDR3 coding sequence is TGTGCCAGCAGTGAATTTTCGGGACCGTCCTCTGGGGCCAACGTCCTGACTTTC. Full variable domain (missing parts from reference TRBV2 and TRBJ2-6): EPEVTQTPSHQVTQMGQEVILRCVPISNHLYFYWYRQILGQKVEFLVSFYNNEISEKSEIFDDQFSVERPDGSNFTLKIRSTKLEDSAMYFCASSEFSGPSSGANVLTFGAGSRLTVL.

This clonotype came up a few times. The gene calls are TRBV28 and TRBJ1-5; TRBD1 matches 7 bases. The CDR3 totals 19 residues. Germline-derived CDR1 and CDR2 are MDHEN and SYDVKM. The junction had 15 bases not matched to a gene; V was cut back by 4 bases and J by 0 bases. CDR3 loop: CASSSSPGQLCGSNQPQHF. CDR3 nucleotide sequence: TGTGCCAGCAGTTCATCACCGGGACAGCTTTGTGGTAGCAATCAGCCCCAGCATTTT.

This clonotype came up a few times. This sequence joins TRBV6-6 and TRBJ2-7; D possibly matches TRBD1 or TRBD2 (5 bases each). The J call is uncertain, as TRBJ2-5 better fits the DNA end. CDR3 length: 12 amino acids. Germline CDR1 reads MNHNY; CDR2 reads SVGAGI (reference sequence). CDR3 region: CASSPGAETQYF. The DNA for the CDR3 is TGTGCCAGCAGTCCCGGGGCCGAGACCCAGTACTTC.

As to this clonotype: A clone one base away is much larger, so this may be a read error. J is TRBJ2-7 and V is TRBV20-1; TRBD2 might be the D (5 bases). The V gene lost 3 bases and the J gene lost 3 bases, with 15 bases spanning the gap. CDR1 and CDR2 from the germline V gene are DFQATT and SNEGSKA (reference sequence). This CDR3 is 14 amino acids long. The CDR3 sequence: CSARGWERNYEQYF. The CDR3 DNA is TGCAGTGCTAGGGGATGGGAGCGTAACTACGAGCAGTACTTC.

This chain joins TRBV20-1 and TRBJ2-7, with TRBD1 as a possible D gene (5 bases). The CDR3 runs 14 residues. The V end was cut by 4 bases, the J end by 0 bases, with 13 bases between. The germline V gene encodes CDR1 DFQATT and CDR2 SNEGSKA (reference sequence). The CDR3 region is CSANAGPSSYEQYF. As DNA, the CDR3 is TGCAGTGCTAATGCAGGGCCGAGCTCCTACGAGCAGTACTTC.

J is TRBJ2-5 and V is TRBV5-5; D tentatively reads TRBD1 or TRBD2 (5 bases each). CDR1 SGHKS and CDR2 YYEKEE come from the germline V gene (reference sequence). V was trimmed by 6 bases and J by 2 bases, leaving 11 bases between them. This CDR3 has 13 residues. The CDR3 nucleotides read TGTGCCAGCACCCCGGGGCTACAAGAGACCCAGTACTTC. Translated: CASTPGLQETQYF.

The J gene is TRBJ2-7, the V gene TRBV6-2 or TRBV6-3; 8 bases are shared with TRBD2. CDR3 length equals 14 residues. The trim removed 4 bases at V and 2 bases at J, leaving 4 bases unmatched. Germline CDR1 and CDR2: MNHEY and SVGEGT. The CDR3 region is CASSWGLETYEQYF. CDR3 sequence (DNA): TGTGCCAGCAGTTGGGGACTAGAGACCTACGAGCAGTACTTC.

This chain connects TRBV29-1 to TRBJ2-7; D perhaps matches TRBD2 (6 bases). Trimming stripped 4 bases from V and 5 bases from J, with 18 bases between. Per the germline V gene, CDR1 is SQVTM and CDR2 is ANQGSEA. This CDR3 has 14 amino acids. As DNA, the CDR3 is TGCAGCGTTGGCCGGGGGAGTGGGTCCGACGAGCAGTACTTC. Translated: CSVGRGSGSDEQYF.

The gene calls are TRBV7-9 and TRBJ1-2, with D possibly TRBD1 on 6 matching bases. Germline V gene sequence: CDR1 SEHNR, CDR2 FQNEAQ (reference sequence). CDR3 size: 14 residues. Trimming removed 1 base at V and 4 bases at J, with 10 bases between. Here the CDR3 reads CASSLGQVFYGYTF. The CDR3 DNA follows: TGTGCCAGCAGCTTAGGACAGGTGTTCTATGGCTACACCTTC.

J is TRBJ2-7 and V is TRBV18; D gene uncertain. The tail of the sequence fits TRBJ2-5 better, so the J call may be wrong. Germline V lookup: CDR1 KGHSH, CDR2 LQKENI. The CDR3 covers 10 residues. Written as DNA, the CDR3 is TGTGCCAGCTCACCGGAGACCCAGTACTTC. As protein: CASSPETQYF.

This clonotype has more than one count but fewer than ten. This sequence joins TRBV28 and TRBJ2-7, with 8 nucleotides matching TRBD1. V was pared by 1 base and J by 6 bases, with 8 bases of the junction left unmatched. CDR1 is MDHEN and CDR2 is SYDVKM in the germline V gene. CDR3 length equals 15 residues. CDR3 amino acids: CASSLLGQAGCEQYF. In nucleotides, the CDR3 is TGTGCCAGCAGTTTATTGGGACAGGCGGGCTGCGAGCAGTACTTC.

This clonotype has just a few counts. The rearrangement uses TRBV7-2 and TRBJ2-7; D is unresolved. The CDR3 totals 14 residues. CDR1 SGHTA and CDR2 FQGNSA come from the germline V gene. Between the trimmed V and J ends, which lost 1 base and 2 bases, there was a span of 9 bases. This CDR3 reads CASSLGRNAYEQYF. In DNA, the CDR3 is TGTGCCAGCAGCTTAGGACGGAACGCCTACGAGCAGTACTTC.